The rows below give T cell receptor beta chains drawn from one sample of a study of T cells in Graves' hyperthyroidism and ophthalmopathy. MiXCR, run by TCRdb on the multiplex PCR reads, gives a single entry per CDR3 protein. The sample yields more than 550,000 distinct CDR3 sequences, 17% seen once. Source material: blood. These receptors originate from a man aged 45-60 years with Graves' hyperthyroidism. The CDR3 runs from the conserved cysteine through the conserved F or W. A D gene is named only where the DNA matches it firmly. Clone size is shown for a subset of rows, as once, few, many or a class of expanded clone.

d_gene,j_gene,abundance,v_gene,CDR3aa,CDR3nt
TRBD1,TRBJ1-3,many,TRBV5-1,CASSLAQGAGNTIYF,TGCGCCAGCAGCTTGGCTCAGGGGGCTGGAAACACCATATATTTT
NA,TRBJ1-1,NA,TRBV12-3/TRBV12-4,CASSSRQTMNTEAFF,TGTGCCAGCAGTTCACGACAGACCATGAACACTGAAGCTTTCTTT
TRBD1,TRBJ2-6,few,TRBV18,CASSPRTGRAGANVLTF,TGTGCCAGCTCCCCGAGGACAGGACGGGCTGGGGCCAACGTCCTGACTTTC
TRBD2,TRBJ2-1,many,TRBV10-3,CAISDGLAGVLNEQFF,TGTGCCATCAGTGACGGACTAGCGGGAGTTCTGAATGAGCAGTTCTTC
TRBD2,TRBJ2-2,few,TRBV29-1,CSVVSERDNTGELFF,TGCAGCGTTGTCTCGGAGCGGGACAACACCGGGGAGCTGTTTTTT
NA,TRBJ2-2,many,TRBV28,CASRGNTGELFF,TGTGCCAGCCGGGGTAACACCGGGGAGCTGTTTTTT
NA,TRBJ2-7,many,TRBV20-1,CSARRPGGNEQYF,TGCAGTGCTAGACGACCGGGGGGCAACGAGCAGTACTTC
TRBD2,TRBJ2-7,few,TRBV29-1,CSVEDSTSGRATYEQYF,TGCAGCGTTGAAGATTCTACAAGCGGGAGGGCTACCTACGAGCAGTACTTC
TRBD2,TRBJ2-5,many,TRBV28,CASSLPQWTSGGPFQETQYF,TGTGCCAGCAGTCTCCCGCAATGGACTAGCGGGGGGCCCTTCCAAGAGACCCAGTACTTC
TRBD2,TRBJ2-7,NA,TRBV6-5,CASSYSLRSSGTYEQYF,TGTGCCAGCAGTTACTCGCTACGGTCTAGCGGAACCTACGAGCAGTACTTC
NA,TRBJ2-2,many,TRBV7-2,CASSFLSRQNTGELFF,TGTGCCAGCAGCTTCCTTAGCAGACAGAACACCGGGGAGCTGTTTTTT
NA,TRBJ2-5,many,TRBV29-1,CSVASWAQETQYF,TGCAGCGTTGCATCCTGGGCGCAAGAGACCCAGTACTTC
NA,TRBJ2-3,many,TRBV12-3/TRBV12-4,CASSLRLEADTQYF,TGTGCCAGCAGTTTAAGGCTAGAGGCAGATACGCAGTATTTT
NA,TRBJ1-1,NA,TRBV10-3,CATSRTKDTEAFF,TGTGCCACCTCCAGGACAAAAGACACTGAAGCTTTCTTT
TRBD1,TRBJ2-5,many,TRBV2,CASSELGQGAAVQETQYF,TGTGCCAGCAGTGAATTGGGACAGGGGGCAGCGGTGCAAGAGACCCAGTACTTC
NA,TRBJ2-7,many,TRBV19,CASRRTALNSYEQYF,TGTGCCAGTAGAAGGACAGCCTTGAACTCCTACGAGCAGTACTTC
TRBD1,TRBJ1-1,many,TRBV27,CASSSNQRDRAKNTEAFF,TGTGCCAGCAGTTCAAATCAACGGGACAGGGCAAAGAACACTGAAGCTTTCTTT
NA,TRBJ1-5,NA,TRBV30,CAWTLGGGHQPQHF,TGTGCCTGGACCTTAGGGGGGGGGCATCAGCCCCAGCATTTT
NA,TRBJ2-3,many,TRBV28,CASSLSAAGGTDTQYF,TGTGCCAGCAGTTTATCGGCCGCAGGAGGCACAGATACGCAGTATTTT
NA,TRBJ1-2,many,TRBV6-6,CASSYSRGNGYTF,TGTGCCAGCAGTTACTCGAGGGGGAATGGCTACACCTTC
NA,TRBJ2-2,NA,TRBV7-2,CASSFWTAGELFF,TGTGCCAGCAGCTTCTGGACAGCCGGGGAGCTGTTTTTT
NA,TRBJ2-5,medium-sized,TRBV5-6,CASSLPDIAQETQYF,TGTGCCAGCAGCTTGCCGGACATCGCCCAAGAGACCCAGTACTTC
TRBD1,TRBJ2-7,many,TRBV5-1,CASSGGQPMTYEQYF,TGCGCCAGCAGTGGGGGACAGCCTATGACCTACGAGCAGTACTTC
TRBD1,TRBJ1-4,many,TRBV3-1,CASSLGGQGNEKLFF,TGTGCCAGCAGCCTTGGGGGACAGGGGAATGAAAAACTGTTTTTT
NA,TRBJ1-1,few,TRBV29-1,CSVEDWVNTEAFF,TGCAGCGTTGAAGATTGGGTGAACACTGAAGCTTTCTTT
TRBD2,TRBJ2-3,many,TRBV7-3,CASSLGASGSGTDTQYF,TGTGCCAGCAGCCTCGGGGCTAGCGGGAGTGGCACAGATACGCAGTATTTT
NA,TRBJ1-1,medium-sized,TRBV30,CAWNQGRGVAFF,TGTGCCTGGAACCAGGGGCGGGGGGTTGCTTTCTTT
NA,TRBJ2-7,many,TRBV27,CASSLSRRGSYEQYF,TGTGCCAGCAGTTTATCACGCAGGGGCTCCTACGAGCAGTACTTC
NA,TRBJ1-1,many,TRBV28,CASTLGFGTEAFF,TGTGCCAGCACCTTGGGGTTCGGGACTGAAGCTTTCTTT
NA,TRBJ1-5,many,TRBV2,CASSGTNYNQPQHF,TGTGCCAGCTCCGGGACAAACTACAATCAGCCCCAGCATTTT
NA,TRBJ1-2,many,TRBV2,CASRSDGPYGYTF,TGTGCCAGCAGATCGGACGGCCCCTATGGCTACACCTTC
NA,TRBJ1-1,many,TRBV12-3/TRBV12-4,CASRPGNLGTEAFF,TGTGCCAGCAGGCCAGGGAACCTAGGCACTGAAGCTTTCTTT
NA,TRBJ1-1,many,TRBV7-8,CASSFFPGLQSTEAFF,TGTGCCAGCAGCTTTTTCCCGGGACTCCAGAGCACTGAAGCTTTCTTT
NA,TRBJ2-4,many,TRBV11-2,CASSYGSPKNIQYF,TGTGCCAGCAGCTACGGATCCCCCAAAAACATTCAGTACTTC
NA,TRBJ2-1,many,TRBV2,CARGGSDTYNEQFF,TGTGCCAGGGGAGGAAGCGACACCTACAATGAGCAGTTCTTC
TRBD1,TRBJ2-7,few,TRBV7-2,CASSLSAGQVSYEQYF,TGTGCCAGCAGCCTTTCGGCGGGACAGGTCTCCTACGAGCAGTACTTC
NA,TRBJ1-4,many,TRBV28,CASSWPTLGTNEKLFF,TGTGCCAGCAGTTGGCCTACCCTGGGAACTAATGAAAAACTGTTTTTT
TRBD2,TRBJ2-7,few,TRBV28,CASSQGLAEGEGYEQHF,TGTGCCAGCAGTCAGGGACTAGCGGAGGGGGAGGGGTACGAGCAGCACTTC
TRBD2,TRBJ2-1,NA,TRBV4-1,CASSQSVSGRFDEQFF,TGCGCCAGCAGCCAAAGTGTAAGCGGGAGATTTGATGAGCAGTTCTTC
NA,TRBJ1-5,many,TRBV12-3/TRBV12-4,CASRGEWNQPQHF,TGTGCCAGCAGGGGGGAATGGAATCAGCCCCAGCATTTT
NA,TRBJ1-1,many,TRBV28,CASGFRGPEAFF,TGTGCCAGCGGTTTCCGTGGGCCTGAAGCTTTCTTT
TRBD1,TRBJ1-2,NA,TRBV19,CASTRRTGGLRYTF,TGTGCCAGTACCCGCCGTACAGGGGGCCTCCGCTACACCTTC
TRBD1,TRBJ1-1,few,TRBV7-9,CASSGGGPGGPEAFF,TGTGCCAGCAGCGGGGGTGGTCCAGGGGGGCCTGAAGCTTTCTTT
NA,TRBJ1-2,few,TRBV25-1,CASSDGGKTVGYTF,TGTGCCAGCAGTGATGGCGGGAAGACGGTGGGCTACACCTTC
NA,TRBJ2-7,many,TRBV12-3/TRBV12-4,CASSGAVYEQYF,TGTGCCAGCAGTGGGGCCGTTTACGAGCAGTACTTC
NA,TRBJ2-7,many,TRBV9,CASSVDWGAAYEQYF,TGTGCCAGCAGCGTAGACTGGGGGGCCGCCTACGAGCAGTACTTC
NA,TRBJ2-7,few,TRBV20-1,CSARGDGWGVVAYEQYF,TGCAGTGCTAGAGGTGATGGCTGGGGGGTTGTTGCCTACGAGCAGTACTTC
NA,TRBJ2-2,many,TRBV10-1,CASSFGLHRGTGELFF,TGCGCCAGCAGTTTTGGACTACACCGTGGCACCGGGGAGCTGTTTTTT
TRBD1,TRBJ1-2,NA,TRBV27,CASRGQSNYGYTF,TGTGCCAGCAGGGGACAGTCAAACTATGGCTACACCTTC
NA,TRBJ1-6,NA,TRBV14,CASSQDNRGYNSPLHF,TGTGCCAGCAGCCAAGACAATAGAGGCTATAATTCACCCCTCCACTTT
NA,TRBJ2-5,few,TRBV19,CASGSSETQYF,TGTGCCAGCGGGTCCTCTGAGACCCAGTACTTC
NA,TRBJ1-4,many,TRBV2,CASTSGTSGSHEKLFF,TGTGCCAGCACCTCCGGGACGTCGGGCAGTCATGAAAAACTGTTTTTT
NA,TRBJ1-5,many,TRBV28,CASSLSWLRSNQPQHF,TGTGCCAGCAGTTTGAGCTGGCTGCGGAGCAATCAGCCCCAGCATTTT
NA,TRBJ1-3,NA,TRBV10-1,CASSEFDDTGNTIYF,TGCGCCAGCAGTGAATTCGACGACACGGGAAACACCATATATTTT